Listed here are 10 T cell receptor beta chains from one sample, sequenced in a study of vaccination effects on CD4 cells after COVID-19. No cognate antigen is known for these TCRs. Sequencing used immunoSEQ multiplex PCR; TCRdb keeps in-frame clones, though not all of them. This table has over 8,000 clones, 65% to 80% appearing once. Culture lasted about 10 days before CD4+ T cell isolation. The cohort was immunized with two doses of either the BNT162b2 or mRNA-1273 vaccine. This sample comprised CD4+ T cells from PBMCs cultured without peptide, obtained after COVID-19 vaccination. The source is a human donor who received a COVID-19 vaccine.

The chain uses TRBV7-9 and TRBJ2-7, with 9 bases that match TRBD1. The trim removed 1 base at V and 5 bases at J, leaving 3 bases unmatched. The CDR3 runs 14 residues. Germline lookup yields CDR1 SEHNR and CDR2 FQNEAQ (reference sequence). As DNA, the CDR3 is TGTGCCAGCAGCTTAGTGGACAGGGGAAACGAGCAGTACTTC. This codes for CASSLVDRGNEQYF.

This clone was seen just once. The V and J genes are TRBV7-2 and TRBJ2-3; D may be TRBD1 or TRBD2 (6 bases each). V lost 7 bases, J lost 5 bases, and 22 bases lay in between. The CDR3 spans 16 residues. The V gene's germline CDR1 is SGHTA and CDR2 FQGNSA. The CDR3 is CASIPVGGIPLDTQYF. Here the CDR3 DNA reads TGTGCCAGCATCCCGGTAGGGGGGATTCCCTTAGATACGCAGTATTTT.

The chain employs TRBV3-1 (or the pseudogene TRBV3-2) and TRBJ2-1, with D possibly being TRBD2 (6 bases). With 1 base removed from V and 0 bases from J, the gap between germline ends came to 19 bases. The CDR3 totals 19 residues. Germline CDR1 reads LGHDT; CDR2 reads YNNKEL (reference sequence). In DNA form, the CDR3 reads TGTGCCAGCAGCCAAGTTGGGGCTAGGCGGGAAAGCTCCTACAATGAGCAGTTCTTC. This gives the protein CASSQVGARRESSYNEQFF.

This clone was observed a few times. The CDR3 DNA sequence: TGTGCCAGCAGCTTGGAGGGGCAGGGCACTGAAGCTTTCTTT. Amino acid sequence: CASSLEGQGTEAFF. This sequence joins TRBV11-2 and TRBJ1-1, with D tentatively TRBD1 (5 bases). The V gene lost 3 bases and the J gene lost 4 bases, with 12 bases spanning the gap. The CDR3 is 14 residues long. From germline, CDR1 is SGHAT and CDR2 FQNNGV. Variable domain in full (rest from reference TRBV11-2 and TRBJ1-1): EAGVAQSPRYKIIEKRQSVAFWCNPISGHATLYWYQQILGQGPKLLIQFQNNGVVDDSQLPKDRFSAERLKGVDSTLKIQPAKLEDSAVYLCASSLEGQGTEAFFGQGTRLTVV.

This clone was seen only a few times. This sequence joins TRBV4-1 and TRBJ2-4, with a possible D match to TRBD2 (5 bases). From germline, CDR1 is MGHRA and CDR2 YSYEKL. The CDR3 is 15 amino acids. Trimming removed 0 bases from V and 1 base from J, with 7 bases in between. The CDR3 DNA sequence: TGCGCCAGCAGCCAAGATAGCGCTGCCAAAAACATTCAGTACTTC. Translation: CASSQDSAAKNIQYF.

The CDR3: CASSPLVQGEGGYTF. The CDR3 DNA is TGTGCCAGCAGCCCTCTTGTACAGGGGGAAGGTGGCTACACCTTC. The V and J genes are TRBV3-1 (or the pseudogene TRBV3-2) and TRBJ1-2; TRBD1 matches 8 bases. This CDR3 spans 15 amino acids. The V and J ends lost 4 bases and 7 bases, in that order; junction bases with no gene match: 11. Per germline, CDR1 LGHDT and CDR2 YNNKEL (reference sequence).

The rearrangement joins TRBV28 to TRBJ2-1; a weak D match, TRBD2 (5 bases). V gave up 5 bases and J gave up 0 bases, with 14 bases separating them. The CDR3 has 16 amino acids. Per the germline V gene, CDR1 is MDHEN and CDR2 is SYDVKM. The CDR3 bases are TGTGCCAGCAGTCCCCTAGGAGCGGACTCCTACAATGAGCAGTTCTTC. Amino acid sequence: CASSPLGADSYNEQFF.

V and J are TRBV5-1 and TRBJ2-1, with 8 bases lining up with TRBD2. The germline V gene encodes CDR1 SGHRS and CDR2 YFSETQ. V trimming: 4 bases; J trimming: 1 base; junction bases outside the gene matches: 7. This CDR3 spans 16 amino acids. The CDR3 nucleotides read TGCGCCAGCAGCACCCGGACTAGCAGTTCCTACAATGAGCAGTTCTTC. Translated: CASSTRTSSSYNEQFF.

This chain joins TRBV28 and TRBJ1-1; D gene uncertain. V was shortened by 1 base and J by 4 bases, with 4 bases between the two germline ends. The CDR3 loop spans 12 amino acids. Germline loops: CDR1 MDHEN, CDR2 SYDVKM. This CDR3 reads CASSLFRTEAFF. The DNA of the CDR3 is TGTGCCAGCAGTTTATTCCGCACTGAAGCTTTCTTT.

The genes are TRBV7-8 and TRBJ1-5, with D unclear. There are 13 residues in the CDR3. Germline CDR1 is SGHVS and CDR2 is FQNEAQ. V lost 5 bases to trimming and J lost 3 bases, with 8 bases between them. This CDR3 reads CASSNQINQPQHF. For the CDR3, the DNA is TGTGCCAGCAGCAACCAGATCAATCAGCCCCAGCATTTT. Full variable domain (outside the CDR3, taken from reference TRBV7-8 and TRBJ1-5): GAGVSQSPRYKVAKRGQDVALRCDPISGHVSLFWYQQALGQGPEFLTYFQNEAQLDKSGLPSDRFFAERPEGSVSTLKIQRTQQEDSAVYLCASSNQINQPQHFGDGTRLSIL.